Listed here is a single TCR beta chain. Germline V gene sequence: CDR1 SGHRS, CDR2 YFSETQ. Losses at the gene ends were 3 bases for V and 1 base for J; bases not matched to a gene: 3. This CDR3 comprises 14 residues. These data are taken from a study of blood T cell repertoires in COVID-19. The wider study: Samples taken during acute and convalescent COVID-19 were collected in the United States, Italy and Spain. PBMCs, B-cell-depleted T cells, or T cells were the source of the cDNA or gDNA that made up the material.

Only in-frame clones appear in the TCRdb table, and some are missing; sequencing was by immunoSEQ multiplex PCR. The data contain approximately 170,000 clones, around nine tenths of them seen just once; the ten biggest clones take up roughly a sixth. The receptor was isolated from a man in his 60s with active or convalescent COVID-19. The sequenced material came from peripheral blood. The rearrangement uses TRBV5-1 and TRBJ1-1; 7 bases match TRBD1. The CDR3 here is CASSYGQANTEAFF. CDR3 sequence (DNA): TGCGCCAGCAGCTATGGACAGGCGAACACTGAAGCTTTCTTT.